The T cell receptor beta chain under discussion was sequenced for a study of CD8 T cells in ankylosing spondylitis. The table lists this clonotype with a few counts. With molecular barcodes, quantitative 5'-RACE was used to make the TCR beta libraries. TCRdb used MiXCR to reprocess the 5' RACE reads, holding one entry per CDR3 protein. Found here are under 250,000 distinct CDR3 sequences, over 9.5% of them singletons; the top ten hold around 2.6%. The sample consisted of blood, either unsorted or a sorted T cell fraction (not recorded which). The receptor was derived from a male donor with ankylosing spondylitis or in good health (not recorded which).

CDR3 region: CASSFPGSGYTF. CDR3 bases: TGTGCCAGCAGCTTTCCGGGAAGCGGCTACACCTTC. The gene calls are TRBV7-2 and TRBJ1-2; no definite D call. CDR1 is SGHTA, CDR2 FQGNSA, per germline. CDR3 size: 12 residues. The V gene lost 3 bases and the J gene lost 8 bases, with 10 bases spanning the gap.